This TCR beta chain stems from a study of blood T cell repertoires in COVID-19. Study-level background: The United States, Italy and Spain supplied acute and convalescent COVID-19 samples. T cells, B-cell-depleted T cells, or PBMCs supplied cDNA or gDNA.

Seattle patients were enrolled during active infection and followed longitudinally. The CDR3 totals 12 residues. The germline V gene has CDR1 MNHEY and CDR2 SVGAGI. V shed 6 bases and J shed 4 bases, with 9 bases lying between them. Measured with immunoSEQ multiplex PCR; TCRdb has only the in-frame clones, and not every one. The table lists about 480,000 clones, roughly 89% of them singletons, with around 0.92% in the top ten. The clonotype was recovered from a man between 18 and 35 years old with COVID-19, enrolled during active disease. The sample consisted of peripheral blood. V and J are TRBV6-5 and TRBJ1-2; D ambiguous. The CDR3 DNA follows: TGTGCCAGCAGACTCCCCCCCTATGGCTACACCTTC. This codes for CASRLPPYGYTF.